This entry lists 24 T cell receptor beta chains sequenced from one sample in a study of identical twins. A single record per CDR3 protein comes from TCRdb applying MiXCR to the 5' RACE reads. The data contain 500,000 or so distinct CDR3 sequences, more than 13% of them singletons. The same data also went into a second study, on yellow fever vaccine responses in identical twins.

Sequenced material: CD4+ T cells sorted from blood. The source of these receptors is a woman younger than 30 in good health.

This clonotype showed up just a few times. V usage is TRBV11-2 and J usage is TRBJ2-1, with 7 positions matching TRBD2. The CDR3 spans 18 residues. Germline CDR1 SGHAT, CDR2 FQNNGV. Unmatched junction bases numbered 9, after V lost 1 base and J lost 0 bases. The CDR3 nucleotides read TGTGCCAGCAGCTTAGTGTGGGGGGGGGAGGGCTCCTACAATGAGCAGTTCTTC. Protein sequence: CASSLVWGGEGSYNEQFF.

This clonotype has more than one count but fewer than ten. This sequence joins TRBV5-1 and TRBJ2-7, with D possibly called TRBD1 or TRBD2 (6 bases each). The CDR3 spans 16 residues. Germline-derived CDR1 and CDR2 are SGHRS and YFSETQ. With 0 bases removed from V and 0 bases from J, the gap between germline ends came to 13 bases. The CDR3 region is CASSLGGGTSSYEQYF. CDR3 in DNA: TGCGCCAGCAGCTTGGGGGGCGGGACATCCTCCTACGAGCAGTACTTC.

This clonotype has a handful of counts. CDR3 in DNA: TGTGCCAGCAGCCCTCCTGGCCCTAGCGGCGAGCAGTACTTC. It is translated as CASSPPGPSGEQYF. The rearrangement links TRBV7-2 to TRBJ2-7, with 7 bases fitting TRBD2. The length of the CDR3 is 14 residues. J lost 6 bases, V lost 5 bases, and 10 bases had no gene match. Germline loops: CDR1 SGHTA, CDR2 FQGNSA.

This clonotype was detected a few times. V and J are TRBV11-2 and TRBJ2-2; the match to TRBD1 covers 8 bases. This CDR3 has 18 residues. V shed 5 bases and J 0 bases; nucleotides not matched to a gene: 11. CDR1 and CDR2 (germline): SGHAT, FQNNGV. The CDR3 sequence is CASSPRPGTGANTGELFF. Here the CDR3 DNA reads TGTGCCAGCAGCCCGCGTCCCGGGACAGGAGCGAACACCGGGGAGCTGTTTTTT.

V and J are TRBV10-1 and TRBJ2-3; D call uncertain. This CDR3 contains 13 residues. Germline V lookup: CDR1 WNHNN, CDR2 SYGVQD (reference sequence). With 4 bases removed from V and 0 bases from J, the gap between germline ends came to 5 bases. This CDR3 is CASSAISTDTQYF. CDR3 in DNA: TGCGCCAGCAGTGCTATCAGCACAGATACGCAGTATTTT.

This clonotype was detected only a few times. This sequence joins TRBV7-2 and TRBJ2-2, with 10 bases lining up with TRBD2. After removal of 3 bases from V and 5 bases from J, the junction contained 6 bases not matched to a gene. Germline V gene lookup returns CDR1 SGHTA and CDR2 FQGNSA. This CDR3 region has 16 residues. This chain's CDR3 is CASSFSSGGVTGELFF. In nucleotides, the CDR3 is TGTGCCAGCAGCTTTTCTAGCGGGGGCGTGACCGGGGAGCTGTTTTTT.

This clonotype was seen a few times. This sequence joins TRBV5-1 and TRBJ2-1, with D uncertain. Germline V gives CDR1 SGHRS, CDR2 YFSETQ. The CDR3 contains 14 residues. V was clipped by 4 bases and J by 1 base, with 9 bases between them. In DNA, the CDR3 is TGCGCCAGCAGCAACGGGTCGTCCTACAATGAGCAGTTCTTC. Amino acid sequence: CASSNGSSYNEQFF. Complete variable domain (other parts from reference TRBV5-1 and TRBJ2-1): KAGVTQTPRYLIKTRGQQVTLSCSPISGHRSVSWYQQTPGQGLQFLFEYFSETQRNKGNFPGRFSGRQFSNSRSEMNVSTLELGDSALYLCASSNGSSYNEQFFGPGTRLTVL.

This chain connects TRBV14 to TRBJ2-2, with a possible D match to TRBD1 (5 bases). The V gene lost 8 bases and the J gene lost 0 bases, with 10 bases spanning the gap. This CDR3 has 14 amino acids. Germline CDR1 reads SGHDN; CDR2 reads FVKESK. In nucleotides, the CDR3 is TGTGCCAGCGGAGACAGTACGAACACCGGGGAGCTGTTTTTT. Protein sequence: CASGDSTNTGELFF.

The chain recombines TRBV20-1 with TRBJ2-1; 7 bases are a match to TRBD2. Germline V CDR1 and CDR2: DFQATT, SNEGSKA (reference sequence). V lost 5 bases and J lost 5; bases outside the gene matches: 9. The CDR3 consists of 14 residues. The CDR3, as DNA: TGCAGTGCTGGAGCAGGGCGGGGGAACAATGAGCAGTTCTTC. It is translated as CSAGAGRGNNEQFF.

V gene TRBV2 combines with J gene TRBJ2-7; D gene unclear. The CDR3 has 13 residues. The V end was cut by 2 bases, the J end by 13 bases, with 18 bases between. CDR1 is SNHLY and CDR2 is FYNNEI in the germline V gene. The CDR3 region has the DNA TGTGCCAGCAGTGAAAATGTCTGGGAAACTACATACTTC. Protein sequence: CASSENVWETTYF.

J is TRBJ2-3 and V is TRBV30; TRBD2 aligns across 10 bases. The trim removed 3 bases at V and 3 bases at J, leaving 0 bases unmatched. CDR1 is GTSNPN and CDR2 is SVGIG in the germline V gene (reference sequence). The CDR3 covers 13 residues. The DNA of the CDR3 is TGTGCCTGGAGACTAGCGGGGACAGATACGCAGTATTTT. Translation gives CAWRLAGTDTQYF.

The chain couples TRBV3-1 to TRBJ2-2; 9 bases map to TRBD2. CDR1 LGHDT and CDR2 YNNKEL come from the germline V gene (reference sequence). The length of the CDR3 is 15 residues. The V gene end was trimmed by 6 bases and the J gene end by 3 bases; junction bases not matched to a gene: 5. The CDR3: CASRVLAGHTGELFF. CDR3 coding DNA: TGTGCCAGCAGGGTCCTAGCGGGACACACCGGGGAGCTGTTTTTT.

This clonotype has more than one count but fewer than ten. The chain carries TRBV28 and TRBJ1-2; TRBD1 aligns across 12 bases. The germline gives CDR1 MDHEN, CDR2 SYDVKM. This CDR3 is built from 13 residues. The CDR3 DNA sequence: TGTGCTTCTCATAGGGGGGACAGGGGGCGCTACACCTTC. It yields the protein CASHRGDRGRYTF.

The chain has TRBV6-1 and TRBJ2-3; D possibly corresponds to TRBD2 (8 bases). CDR1 and CDR2 from the germline V gene are MNHNS and SASEGT. This CDR3 comprises 16 residues. Trimming removed 10 bases from V and 2 bases from J, with 22 bases in between. This CDR3 is CATRGDSGKTTDTQYF. The CDR3 nucleotides read TGTGCCACCAGGGGGGATAGCGGGAAAACCACAGATACGCAGTATTTT.

This clonotype was seen just once. The chain links TRBV5-1 to TRBJ1-1, with a tentative D call TRBD1 (6 bases). V dropped 2 bases and J dropped 3 bases, with 11 bases sitting between them. Germline values: CDR1 SGHRS, CDR2 YFSETQ. This CDR3 is 14 amino acids long. For the CDR3, the DNA is TGCGCCAGCAGCTTAACCGGGACACACACTGAAGCTTTCTTT. It codes for CASSLTGTHTEAFF. The full variable domain, in which reference TRBV5-1 and TRBJ1-1 provide the parts outside the CDR3, is KAGVTQTPRYLIKTRGQQVTLSCSPISGHRSVSWYQQTPGQGLQFLFEYFSETQRNKGNFPGRFSGRQFSNSRSEMNVSTLELGDSALYLCASSLTGTHTEAFFGQGTRLTVV.

In its sample, this clonotype was seen a few times. V is TRBV24-1 and J is TRBJ2-2; 10 positions match TRBD1. V gave up 4 bases and J gave up 2 bases; unmatched junction bases: 3. Germline values: CDR1 KGHDR, CDR2 SFDVKD. This CDR3 is 16 amino acids long. As DNA, the CDR3 is TGTGCCACCAGTGACGGGGACAGGGGAAACACCGGGGAGCTGTTTTTT. As protein: CATSDGDRGNTGELFF.

The genes are TRBV3-1 and TRBJ1-5; D is uncertain. The CDR3 has 15 residues. Trimming took 3 bases from V and 0 from J, leaving 9 bases between them. Germline CDR1 reads LGHDT; CDR2 reads YNNKEL (reference sequence). CDR3 amino acids: CASSQTHLSNQPQHF. The CDR3 DNA is TGTGCCAGCAGCCAGACCCACCTTAGCAATCAGCCCCAGCATTTT.

This clonotype was seen a handful of times. The chain joins TRBV3-1 to TRBJ2-2; the D gene is possibly TRBD1 (5 bases). V lost 6 bases and J 7 bases, leaving 15 bases between the germline ends. The CDR3 loop spans 14 amino acids. From germline, CDR1 is LGHDT and CDR2 YNNKEL (reference sequence). CDR3: CASSRGQGRGELFF. The CDR3 DNA sequence: TGTGCCAGCAGTCGAGGACAAGGGCGCGGGGAGCTGTTTTTT.

This chain joins TRBV10-3 and TRBJ2-7, with TRBD2 as a possible D gene (5 bases). CDR1 and CDR2 (germline): ENHRY, SYGVKD. V lost 4 bases, J lost 4 bases, and 11 bases lay in between. The CDR3 sequence is 13 residues long. The CDR3 coding sequence is TGTGCCATCAGTGCCCTCGAGGGTTACGAGCAGTACTTC. It is translated as CAISALEGYEQYF.

This clonotype was observed at least ten times. J is TRBJ2-1 and V is TRBV7-2; a weak D match, TRBD1 (6 bases). The V gene's germline CDR1 is SGHTA and CDR2 FQGNSA. This CDR3 spans 12 amino acids. The V gene lost 5 bases and the J gene lost 15 bases, with 17 bases spanning the gap. The CDR3 bases are TGTGCCAGCAGCCTCTATAGGGGGTTTCTGTTCTTC. Its translation: CASSLYRGFLFF.

The V call is TRBV7-9, the J call TRBJ2-1; 10 nucleotides agree with TRBD2. This CDR3 has 15 amino acids. CDR1 is SEHNR and CDR2 is FQNEAQ in the germline V gene (reference sequence). V was clipped by 6 bases and J by 2 bases; unmatched bases: 4. CDR3 DNA: TGTGCCAGCAGGGATAGCGGGAGGACCTACAATGAGCAGTTCTTC. This codes for CASRDSGRTYNEQFF.

This clonotype came up a few times. This chain uses TRBV7-9 with TRBJ1-6, with a possible D match to TRBD1 (6 bases). Germline assignment: CDR1 SEHNR and CDR2 FQNEAQ (reference sequence). V lost 0 bases and J 7 bases, leaving 10 bases between the germline ends. This CDR3 is built from 15 residues. This CDR3 is CASSLAPGANSPLHF. CDR3 DNA sequence: TGTGCCAGCAGCTTAGCGCCAGGGGCGAATTCACCCCTCCACTTT.

In this sample, this clonotype turned up a few times. The genes are TRBV5-1 and TRBJ2-5, with 8 positions matching TRBD2. The germline V gene has CDR1 SGHRS and CDR2 YFSETQ. After removal of 7 bases from V and 4 bases from J, the junction contained 12 bases not matched to a gene. This CDR3 region has 15 residues. The CDR3 DNA is TGCGCCAGCGCCCCAAGCGGGAGTACGGGAGAGACCCAGTACTTC. Protein: CASAPSGSTGETQYF.

The chain uses TRBV29-1 and TRBJ2-1; no clear D gene. The ends were cut back, 6 bases at V and 4 bases at J, with 13 bases in the middle. In germline, CDR1 is SQVTM, CDR2 ANQGSEA. The length of the CDR3 is 13 residues. The CDR3 sequence: CSVMGQIYNEQFF. DNA of the CDR3: TGCAGCGTGATGGGCCAGATTTACAATGAGCAGTTCTTC.